This T cell receptor beta chain was retrieved from a study of blood T cell repertoires in COVID-19. Study information: Acute and convalescent COVID-19 samples came from the United States, Italy and Spain. PBMCs, B-cell-depleted T cells, or T cells were the source of the cDNA or gDNA that made up the material.

How the authors handled the data: From reference gene primer amplification, estimates of nucleated cell counts were derived. The method was immunoSEQ multiplex PCR; TCRdb's version includes in-frame clones alone and lacks a portion of them. For V, J and clone size, that table is used; D and trimming come from the DNA. The sample has 63,000 or so clones, about 81% seen once. The CDR3 extends over 16 amino acids. V gave up 0 bases and J gave up 7 bases, with 16 bases separating them. CDR1 and CDR2 from the germline V gene are MGHRA and YSYEKL. The chain uses TRBV4-1 and TRBJ2-1; D is perhaps TRBD2 (5 bases). The sequenced material came from peripheral blood. The sequence was collected from a human donor in a cohort sampled during active COVID-19. CDR3 sequence (DNA): TGCGCCAGCAGCCAAGACCTAGCCCCCCCATGGAATGAGCAGTTCTTC. Translating it yields CASSQDLAPPWNEQFF.